Listed below are T cell receptor beta chains from one sample, sequenced in a study of CD8+ T cells in alopecia areata. The method was immunoSEQ multiplex PCR; TCRdb's version includes in-frame clones alone and lacks a portion of them. The sample includes some 170,000 clones, approximately 59% of them seen just once. Sequencing used CD4+ T cells sorted from blood, obtained at week 0. The source of these receptors is a human donor with alopecia areata. Both conserved end residues are trimmed from each CDR3. D genes are given only for firm matches.

>TRBV30|TRBJ1-5|.
AWNLGGGQPQH
>TRBV6-6|TRBJ1-2|.
ATERENSYGYT
>TRBV6-5|TRBJ2-3|.
ASSYRDSTDTQY
>TRBV25-1|TRBJ1-2|.
ASSEYSSGNYGYT
>TRBV7-9|TRBJ2-7|.
ASSLANPFYEQY
>TRBV10-3|TRBJ1-2|TRBD1
AISESTGRSYGYT
>TRBV29-1|TRBJ1-1|.
SVAGSTEAF
>TRBV30|TRBJ1-5|TRBD1
AWSARQGASPPQH
>TRBV7-2|TRBJ2-1|TRBD2
ASSLSAGGLDNEQF
>TRBV19|TRBJ2-2|TRBD2
ASSISGANTGELF
>TRBV23-1|TRBJ2-7|TRBD1
ASSHPGTGAHEQY
>TRBV5-1|TRBJ2-7|.
ASSLVQGPGEQY
>TRBV4-1|TRBJ1-3|.
ASSQGPGSGNTIY
>TRBV5-1|TRBJ2-1|.
ASGVFGNSYNEQF
>TRBV7-8|TRBJ2-3|.
ASSLASRTDTQY
>TRBV29-1|TRBJ1-1|.
SVEEGTEAF
>TRBV29-1|TRBJ1-1|.
SVGSRANTEAF
>TRBV30|TRBJ1-3|TRBD1
AWSTTGADTIY
>TRBV29-1|TRBJ1-4|.
SVSRTTNEKLF
>TRBV7-2|TRBJ2-3|TRBD2
ASSLSGGVLDTQY
>TRBV11-1|TRBJ1-5|.
ASSLAQNQPQH
>TRBV5-1|TRBJ2-5|TRBD1
ASSRTGGNQETQY
>TRBV30|TRBJ1-1|.
AWAPRNPLLVAF
>TRBV30|TRBJ2-2|.
AWSVRWGKTGELF
>TRBV18|TRBJ1-1|.
ASSSLRGNTEAF
>TRBV30|TRBJ2-1|.
AFSGQTNNEQF
>TRBV7-2|TRBJ2-1|TRBD2
ASSLVRGIYNEQF
>TRBV2|TRBJ2-7|.
ASSEGLVSGEQY
>TRBV7-8|TRBJ2-1|TRBD2
ASSLLRGASHNEQF
>TRBV18|TRBJ2-2|.
ASSPTDTGELF
>TRBV2|TRBJ2-1|.
ASSEALLGSIRSYNEQF
>TRBV9|TRBJ2-3|TRBD2
ASSVESSGGAADTQY
>TRBV25-1|TRBJ2-5|.
ASSRPRGTQY
>TRBV11-3|TRBJ1-1|.
ASSSVRANTEAF
>TRBV7-2|TRBJ1-5|.
ASRPDGFSNQPQH
>TRBV19|TRBJ1-2|.
ASSLDSEANYGYT
>TRBV6-5|TRBJ2-7|.
ASSRTSYEQY
>TRBV30|TRBJ2-7|.
AWAPLGEGVYEQY
>TRBV30|TRBJ1-1|.
AWSGTAWNTEAF
>TRBV29-1|TRBJ1-2|.
SVESQGLEDGYT
>TRBV15|TRBJ2-7|.
ATSRERLGPYEQY
>TRBV5-4|TRBJ2-5|TRBD2
ASSDMTSGGAKTQY
>TRBV14|TRBJ2-1|TRBD2
ASSRQRGATYNEQF
>TRBV27|TRBJ2-7|.
ASSSLYEQY
>TRBV7-2|TRBJ2-5|.
ASSLTYGSQETQY
>TRBV29-1|TRBJ2-3|TRBD2
SVGSSGGGITDTQY
>TRBV11-2|TRBJ2-1|.
ASSLEWSVNEQF
>TRBV19|TRBJ2-7|.
ASTPTWGRNEQY